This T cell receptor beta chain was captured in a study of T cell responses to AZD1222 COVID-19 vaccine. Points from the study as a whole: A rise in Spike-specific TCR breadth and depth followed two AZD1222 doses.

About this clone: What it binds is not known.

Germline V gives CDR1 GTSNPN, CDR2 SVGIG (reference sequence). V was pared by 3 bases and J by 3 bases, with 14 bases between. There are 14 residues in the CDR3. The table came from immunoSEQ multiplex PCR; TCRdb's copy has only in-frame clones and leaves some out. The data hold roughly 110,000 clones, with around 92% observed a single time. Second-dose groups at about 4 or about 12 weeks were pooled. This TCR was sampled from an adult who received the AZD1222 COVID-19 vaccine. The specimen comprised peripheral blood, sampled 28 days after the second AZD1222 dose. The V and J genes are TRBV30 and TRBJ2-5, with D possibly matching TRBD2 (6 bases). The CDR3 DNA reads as TGTGCCTGGAGGATTAGCGGCCCTAAAGAGACCCAGTACTTC. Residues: CAWRISGPKETQYF.